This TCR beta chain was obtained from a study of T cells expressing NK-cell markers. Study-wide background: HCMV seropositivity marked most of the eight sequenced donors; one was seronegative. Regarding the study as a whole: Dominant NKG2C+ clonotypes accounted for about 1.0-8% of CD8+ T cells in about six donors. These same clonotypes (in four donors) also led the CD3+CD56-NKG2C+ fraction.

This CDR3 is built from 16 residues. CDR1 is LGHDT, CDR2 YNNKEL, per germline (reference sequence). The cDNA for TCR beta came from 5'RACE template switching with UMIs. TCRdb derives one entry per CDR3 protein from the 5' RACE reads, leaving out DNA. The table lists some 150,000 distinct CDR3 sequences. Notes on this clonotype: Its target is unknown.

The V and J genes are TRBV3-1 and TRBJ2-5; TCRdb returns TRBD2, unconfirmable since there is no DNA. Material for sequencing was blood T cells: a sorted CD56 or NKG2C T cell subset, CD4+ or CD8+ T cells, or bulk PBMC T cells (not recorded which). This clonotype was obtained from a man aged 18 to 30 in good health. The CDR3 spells CASSRSSSGPQETQYF.